The T cell receptor (beta chain) under discussion was sequenced for a study of cytotoxic CD8 clonotypes in ibrutinib-treated CLL. Background on the study: When averaged across all of the samples, the counts came to roughly 250,000 productive templates and more than 85,000 productive rearrangements.

This clone was counted once. What it binds is not known. The junction had 9 bases not matched to a gene; V was cut back by 5 bases and J by 8 bases. From germline, CDR1 is SGHVS and CDR2 FQNEAQ. The CDR3 extends over 14 amino acids. The TCR beta libraries used 1.5 to 2 micrograms of genomic DNA that came from cryopreserved PBMCs. Findings and caveats of the study: Contraction or stability on treatment was seen for public clonotypes, which were uncommon.

Target depth was 1 in 200,000 to 1 in 1 million T cells, about 10x per clonotype. Method: immunoSEQ multiplex PCR; TCRdb's copy keeps in-frame clones and lacks some. Of about 200,000 clones in the sample, more than 75% were seen once. Sequencing used PBMCs, obtained after 12 months of ibrutinib treatment. The receptor was derived from a human donor with chronic lymphocytic leukemia. The chain couples TRBV7-8 to TRBJ1-2; 9 nucleotides align to TRBD1. CDR3 sequence: CASSRGRTGVGYTF. In nucleotides, the CDR3 is TGTGCCAGCAGCCGCGGACGGACAGGGGTCGGCTACACCTTC. Full variable domain (missing parts from reference TRBV7-8 and TRBJ1-2): GAGVSQSPRYKVAKRGQDVALRCDPISGHVSLFWYQQALGQGPEFLTYFQNEAQLDKSGLPSDRFFAERPEGSVSTLKIQRTQQEDSAVYLCASSRGRTGVGYTFGSGTRLTVV.